A single TCR beta chain is shown here with its context. The sample belongs to a study of blood T cell repertoires in COVID-19. Germline-derived CDR1 and CDR2 are SQVTM and ANQGSEA. V was trimmed by 7 bases and J by 1 base, leaving 14 bases between them. This CDR3 is 14 amino acids long. Source study methods: Estimation of nucleated cell counts relied on the amplification of reference gene primers. Assay used: immunoSEQ multiplex PCR; TCRdb lists only in-frame clones, some missing. V and J calls and clone size are copied from that table; D and trimming were computed from the DNA. The sample lists 270,000 or so clones, about 89% occurring once.

This sequence joins TRBV29-1 and TRBJ2-4; weak D call: TRBD2 (6 bases). The receptor was isolated from a man aged 35 to 55 with acute or convalescent COVID-19. Sequenced material: peripheral blood. CDR3 coding DNA: TGCAGCGCCCGGGGACTTTCGGCCAAAAACATTCAGTACTTC. Protein: CSARGLSAKNIQYF.